The 23 T cell receptor beta chains given below trace back to one sample, sequenced in a study of glioma-infiltrating T cells after dendritic cell vaccination. Data came from immunoSEQ multiplex PCR; TCRdb stores just in-frame clones and leaves some out. This sample yields some 100,000 clones, of which about four fifths are seen a single time; 5.5% to 7% belongs to the top ten. Source: blood, taken before dendritic cell vaccination. Receptors were obtained from a human donor with glioblastoma.

This clone was detected only once. V and J are TRBV7-3 and TRBJ2-1, with D possibly being TRBD1 (6 bases). Germline assignment: CDR1 SGHTA and CDR2 FQGTGA. Deletions cut 1 base from V and 8 bases from J, with 15 bases between. This CDR3 is 15 amino acids long. In DNA form, the CDR3 reads TGTGCCAGCAGCTTAATGGGGGCCCCACATTATGAGCAGTTCTTC. As protein: CASSLMGAPHYEQFF.

This clone was counted once. One junction end disagrees with the germline gene, perhaps due to a read error. V and J are TRBV7-7 and TRBJ2-7; 9 positions agree with TRBD1. Germline CDR1 and CDR2: SSHAT and FNYEAQ (reference sequence). The CDR3 is 15 amino acids. Here the CDR3 reads CASSSLDRGAGEQYF. The CDR3, as DNA: TGTGCTAGCAGCTCACTAGACAGGGGGGCGGGGGAGCAGTACTTC.

This chain connects TRBV5-1 to TRBJ2-1; the D gene is possibly TRBD1 (6 bases). V was cut by 7 bases and J by 7 bases, with 15 bases left in between. This CDR3 is built from 13 residues. Per the germline V gene, CDR1 is SGHRS and CDR2 is YFSETQ. This CDR3 reads CASSFKGGNEQFF. The CDR3 coding sequence is TGCGCCAGCTCCTTTAAAGGGGGTAATGAGCAGTTCTTC.

This sequence joins TRBV18 and TRBJ2-7; 7 bases map to TRBD2. The V segment lost 6 bases and the J segment 3 bases; nucleotides outside the gene matches: 8. This CDR3 is built from 14 residues. Per the germline V gene, CDR1 is KGHSH and CDR2 is LQKENI. In DNA, the CDR3 is TGTGCCAGCTCTTTTAGCGGGTTGGGCTACGAGCAGTACTTC. Protein sequence: CASSFSGLGYEQYF.

The chain employs TRBV19 and TRBJ2-1; 8 bases are a match to TRBD2. This CDR3 contains 16 residues. V was clipped by 3 bases and J by 1 base; unmatched bases: 5. Germline V CDR1 and CDR2: LNHDA, SQIVND (reference sequence). DNA for the CDR3: TGTGCCAGTAGTATTATCCCGGGGGGGTCCTACAATGAGCAGTTCTTC. Its translation is CASSIIPGGSYNEQFF.

This clone has a handful of counts. V gene TRBV7-3 combines with J gene TRBJ2-7, with TRBD1 identical over 8 bases. The trim removed 1 base at V and 1 base at J, leaving 3 bases unmatched. The CDR3 runs 15 residues. Looked up from germline, CDR1 is SGHTA and CDR2 is FQGTGA. The CDR3: CASSLMGTGSYEQYF. CDR3 DNA: TGTGCCAGCAGCTTAATGGGGACAGGATCCTACGAGCAGTACTTC. Variable domain in full (rest from reference TRBV7-3 and TRBJ2-7): GAGVSQTPSNKVTEKGKYVELRCDPISGHTALYWYRQSLGQGPEFLIYFQGTGAADDSGLPNDRFFAVRPEGSVSTLKIQRTERGDSAVYLCASSLMGTGSYEQYFGPGTRLTVT.

V usage is TRBV27 and J usage is TRBJ2-2; 8 nucleotides align to TRBD1. V gave up 2 bases and J gave up 4 bases; unmatched junction bases: 6. Germline CDR1 reads MNHEY; CDR2 reads SMNVEV (reference sequence). CDR3 length: 16 amino acids. Here the CDR3 reads CASSLNQGAGTGELFF. CDR3 nucleotides: TGTGCCAGCAGTTTAAACCAGGGGGCGGGCACCGGGGAGCTGTTTTTT.

This clone was seen only a few times. The genes are TRBV19 and TRBJ2-7, with 11 bases matching TRBD1. The germline V gene has CDR1 LNHDA and CDR2 SQIVND (reference sequence). With V trimmed by 6 bases and J by 6 bases, 4 bases remained unmatched. The CDR3 runs to 13 residues. The CDR3 DNA follows: TGTGCCAGTAGGGGGACAGGGGGAGTCGAGCAGTACTTC. It yields the protein CASRGTGGVEQYF.

The chain has TRBV30 and TRBJ1-2; D perhaps matches TRBD1 (5 bases). The germline V gene has CDR1 GTSNPN and CDR2 SVGIG (reference sequence). The CDR3 has 13 amino acids. Trimming stripped 2 bases from V and 7 bases from J, with 14 bases between. The CDR3 DNA follows: TGTGCCTGGAGTTGGGGGGGGACGTCTGGCTACACCTTC. It specifies CAWSWGGTSGYTF.

The chain couples TRBV28 to TRBJ2-7, with D maybe TRBD2 (5 bases). V was cut by 5 bases and J by 7 bases, with 15 bases left in between. This CDR3 is 13 amino acids long. Germline-derived CDR1 and CDR2 are MDHEN and SYDVKM. CDR3 residues: CASSPPFRGEQYF. The DNA of the CDR3 is TGTGCCAGCAGTCCACCGTTCCGGGGAGAGCAGTACTTC.

This chain uses TRBV10-1 with TRBJ2-1; a weak D match, TRBD2 (5 bases). Between the trimmed V and J ends, which lost 5 bases and 0 bases, there was a span of 11 bases. There are 15 residues in the CDR3. In germline, CDR1 is WNHNN, CDR2 SYGVQD (reference sequence). CDR3 in amino acids: CASSSRTRSYNEQFF. DNA for the CDR3: TGCGCCAGCAGTTCACGGACTCGCTCCTACAATGAGCAGTTCTTC.

The count of this clone is one. The chain combines TRBV6-1 with TRBJ1-4; weak D call: TRBD1 (5 bases). V was trimmed by 6 bases and J by 5 bases, leaving 13 bases between them. Germline loops: CDR1 MNHNS, CDR2 SASEGT. CDR3 length: 14 residues. The CDR3 DNA follows: TGTGCCAGCAGGGGGCCGTTCGGGAATGAAAAACTGTTTTTT. Its translation is CASRGPFGNEKLFF.

Only one count was recorded for this clone. This sequence joins TRBV2 and TRBJ2-1; maybe TRBD1 (6 bases). This CDR3 has 16 amino acids. The V gene lost 0 bases and the J gene lost 4 bases, with 13 bases spanning the gap. Germline-derived CDR1 and CDR2 are SNHLY and FYNNEI. The CDR3 DNA reads as TGTGCCAGCAGTGAAGCTCCTAGGGGGTTATACAATGAGCAGTTCTTC. Translated, it gives CASSEAPRGLYNEQFF.

The chain carries TRBV5-6 and TRBJ2-7, with 11 bases aligning to TRBD2. The germline V gene has CDR1 SGHDT and CDR2 YYEEEE. The CDR3 has 15 amino acids. With 0 bases clipped from V and 2 bases from J, the junction kept 1 base outside the gene matches. DNA of the CDR3: TGTGCCAGCAGCTTGGGACTAGCGGGAACCTACGAGCAGTACTTC. It yields the protein CASSLGLAGTYEQYF.

In its sample, this clone was seen a few times. The gene calls are TRBV6-1 and TRBJ2-2; D is possibly TRBD1 (7 bases). V lost 0 bases and J lost 6, with 11 bases in between. Per germline, CDR1 MNHNS and CDR2 SASEGT. This CDR3 comprises 15 residues. CDR3 in DNA: TGTGCCAGCAGTGAAGCGGCCAGGGGGGCCGGGGAGCTGTTTTTT. This translates into CASSEAARGAGELFF.

This clone came up once. The chain links TRBV9 to TRBJ2-1; TRBD2 aligns across 7 bases. The V gene's germline CDR1 is SGDLS and CDR2 YYNGEE. CDR3 length: 15 amino acids. The trim removed 1 base at V and 3 bases at J, leaving 4 bases unmatched. CDR3 coding DNA: TGTGCCAGCAGCGTAAGGGACTATGGCTACAATGAGCAGTTCTTC. Protein product: CASSVRDYGYNEQFF.

The chain recombines TRBV9 with TRBJ2-5; D gene unclear. V lost 0 bases, J lost 5 bases, and 14 bases lay in between. Germline CDR1 SGDLS, CDR2 YYNGEE. The CDR3 covers 15 residues. Here the CDR3 reads CASSVDSTLRETQYF. CDR3 in DNA: TGTGCCAGCAGCGTAGACTCTACCTTGAGGGAGACCCAGTACTTC. The complete variable domain, with remaining parts taken from reference TRBV9 and TRBJ2-5, reads DSGVTQTPKHLITATGQRVTLRCSPRSGDLSVYWYQQSLDQGLQFLIQYYNGEERAKGNILERFSAQQFPDLHSELNLSSLELGDSALYFCASSVDSTLRETQYFGPGTRLLVL.

The V and J genes are TRBV11-2 and TRBJ2-5; TRBD1 agrees at 10 bases. The V gene end was trimmed by 4 bases and the J gene end by 5 bases; junction bases not matched to a gene: 4. Germline V gene sequence: CDR1 SGHAT, CDR2 FQNNGV. This CDR3 comprises 14 residues. CDR3 loop: CASSWDRGQETQYF. The CDR3 DNA is TGTGCCAGCAGCTGGGACAGGGGTCAGGAGACCCAGTACTTC. The full variable domain, completed using reference TRBV11-2 and TRBJ2-5, is EAGVAQSPRYKIIEKRQSVAFWCNPISGHATLYWYQQILGQGPKLLIQFQNNGVVDDSQLPKDRFSAERLKGVDSTLKIQPAKLEDSAVYLCASSWDRGQETQYFGPGTRLLVL.

This chain joins TRBV19 and TRBJ1-5, with D hard to call. CDR3 size: 13 residues. Trimming cost V 10 bases and J 1 base, with 11 bases left between them. Germline-derived CDR1 and CDR2 are LNHDA and SQIVND (reference sequence). This chain's CDR3 is CATGLGSNQPQHF. CDR3 nucleotides: TGTGCCACTGGACTGGGGAGCAATCAGCCCCAGCATTTT.

The rearrangement links TRBV10-3 to TRBJ1-4, with 7 bases lining up with TRBD1. Germline V lookup: CDR1 ENHRY, CDR2 SYGVKD. The CDR3 covers 13 residues. V was pared by 8 bases and J by 4 bases, with 4 bases of the junction left unmatched. In DNA, the CDR3 is TGTGCCATCGGGACAGAGTTTAATGAAAAACTGTTTTTT. This sequence encodes CAIGTEFNEKLFF.

The V and J genes are TRBV2 and TRBJ2-3; D gene unclear. The CDR3 is made up of 11 amino acids. The V gene's germline CDR1 is SNHLY and CDR2 FYNNEI. The V end was cut by 8 bases, the J end by 3 bases, with 6 bases between. The chain's CDR3 is CASFLTDTQYF. The CDR3 DNA sequence: TGTGCCAGCTTTTTAACAGATACGCAGTATTTT.

This clone has only one observation. The chain uses TRBV18 and TRBJ1-5; D is possibly TRBD1 (5 bases). This CDR3 spans 14 amino acids. V lost 6 bases, J lost 4 bases, and 13 bases lay in between. Per the germline V gene, CDR1 is KGHSH and CDR2 is LQKENI. CDR3 sequence reads: CASSPREGNQPQHF. The CDR3 bases are TGTGCCAGCTCCCCCAGGGAGGGAAATCAGCCCCAGCATTTT.

The chain couples TRBV2 to TRBJ1-5, with a weak D call TRBD1 (5 bases). The V gene's germline CDR1 is SNHLY and CDR2 FYNNEI. This CDR3 spans 13 amino acids. With 6 bases removed from V and 5 bases from J, the gap between germline ends came to 11 bases. The CDR3 nucleotides are TGTGCCAGCAGGTACAGGTGGGATCAGCCCCAGCATTTT. As protein: CASRYRWDQPQHF.